A selection of T cell receptor beta chains follows, all from one sample in a study of T cells after yellow fever vaccination. TCRdb re-called the 5' RACE reads with MiXCR, one entry per CDR3 protein. The data contain 500,000 to 650,000 distinct CDR3 sequences, less than 15% of them seen just once; the ten biggest clones take up about an eighth. Here the sequenced sample was PBMCs, taken on the day of the yellow fever booster vaccination. Receptors originate from a man aged 25 to 45 who received the YFV17D yellow fever vaccine. Both conserved end residues are part of each CDR3. A D gene is named only where the DNA matches it firmly. Not all rows give a size; the values are once, few, many and, for expanded clones, a class.

J | size | D | V | DNA | CDR3
TRBJ2-5 | - | - | TRBV20-1 | TGCAGTGCTAGAGTGAGGCAATTACAAGAGACCCAGTACTTC | CSARVRQLQETQYF
TRBJ2-5 | - | - | TRBV12-3/TRBV12-4 | TGTACCTTCAGTTCTCCCCCCGGAGGGGGGGGCGCGTGGGAGACCCAGTACTTC | CTFSSPPGGGGAWETQYF
TRBJ2-7 | - | TRBD2 | TRBV11-2 | TGTGCCAGCAGCTTAGGTAGCGGGAGATGGGCCGAGCAGTACTTC | CASSLGSGRWAEQYF
TRBJ1-1 | few | - | TRBV6-2/TRBV6-3 | TGTGCCAGCAAACTAGACGGTGGCACTGAAGCTTTCTTT | CASKLDGGTEAFF
TRBJ1-3 | - | - | TRBV20-1 | TGCAGTGCTAGATCATTCCCAGAGGAGCGAAACACCATATATTTT | CSARSFPEERNTIYF
TRBJ2-1 | many | - | TRBV5-1 | TGCGCCAGCAGGCCAGGGTCTACCTACAATGAGCAGTTCTTC | CASRPGSTYNEQFF
TRBJ2-7 | few | TRBD2 | TRBV4-3 | TGCGCCAGCAGCCAAGAGCACAGTCTAGCGGGAGTCTACGAGCAGTACTTC | CASSQEHSLAGVYEQYF
TRBJ2-7 | - | - | TRBV20-1 | TGCAGTGCTAGAGATAAGGGTGACTACGAGCAGTACTTC | CSARDKGDYEQYF
TRBJ2-4 | - | - | TRBV3-1 | TGTGCCAGCAGCCAAGAGACAAACATTCAGTACTTC | CASSQETNIQYF
TRBJ2-5 | - | TRBD1 | TRBV5-4 | TGTGCCAGCAGCTTTCGACAGGGGCGGGAGACCCAGTACTTC | CASSFRQGRETQYF
TRBJ1-1 | - | - | TRBV29-1 | TGCAGCGTTGAAGTGAGAGGGATGAACACTGAAGCTTTCTTT | CSVEVRGMNTEAFF
TRBJ2-3 | - | - | TRBV27 | TGTGCCAGTAAAGTGTCAGATACGCAGTATTTT | CASKVSDTQYF
TRBJ2-3 | few | TRBD2 | TRBV12-3/TRBV12-4 | TGTGCCAGCATTAGGGGGGCCCTGGGACTAGTCCAAGATACGCAGTATTTT | CASIRGALGLVQDTQYF
TRBJ2-7 | - | TRBD1 | TRBV12-3/TRBV12-4 | TGTGCCAGCCGCAAGGGACAGGGACCCTACGAGCAGTACTTC | CASRKGQGPYEQYF
TRBJ2-7 | few | TRBD2 | TRBV7-8 | TGTGCCAGCAGCTTAGCGAGCCTAGCGGGAAACTACGAGCAGTACTTC | CASSLASLAGNYEQYF
TRBJ2-3 | - | - | TRBV5-1 | TGCGCCAGCACCCTCGGGGGCGGGAGTTCAGATACGCAGTATTTT | CASTLGGGSSDTQYF
TRBJ2-3 | few | - | TRBV9 | TGTGCCAGCAGCCTACCTCTTGCAAACCCCACAGATACGCAGTATTTT | CASSLPLANPTDTQYF
TRBJ2-7 | - | - | TRBV12-3/TRBV12-4 | TGTGCCAGCAGTGCGGGATCTGACCCCGAGCAGTACTTC | CASSAGSDPEQYF